This paragraph covers one T cell receptor (beta chain) sequence. The target of this receptor is not known. Nothing much larger sits one base from this clone, and base qualities are not available. The CDR3 runs 13 residues from the cysteine to the phenylalanine. Only CDR3 DNA remains: 39 bases, in frame from the first base. V and J are truncated by 5 bases and 2 bases respectively, leaving an intervening sequence of 10 bases. In the germline V gene, CDR1 corresponds to MGHDK and CDR2 to SYGVNS. The immunoSEQ assay amplified TCRB CDR3 regions from approximately 2 micrograms of genomic DNA, or from all available DNA when less than that amount was available. For multiplex PCR, 60 forward primers for TCR V beta segments and 13 reverse primers for J beta segments were used. To estimate the number of reads per starting template, synthetic control templates were added to each sample at limiting dilution. The Illumina HiSeq System generated sequencing reads of 87 bp. The authors' analysis ran thus. To remove PCR and sequencing errors, closely related sequences were merged with a nearest neighbor algorithm. TCR overlap was measured as the percentage of unique tumor TCR beta sequences that were also present in the peripheral blood of the same patient. TCRdb's version of the immuneACCESS table is confined to in-frame rearrangements and falls short of the full clone set. An unresolved V gene accounts for under half of the shortfall where checked; the remainder is of unknown origin. The D gene and trimming were derived from the DNA, and the V and J assignments and clone size from that table. The sample has around 78,000 clones on record, around 85% of them singletons. In total, the top ten clones hold about 8.5% of the sample.

Explained via the paper, the time point label denotes: after dendritic cell vaccination, including at tumor progression/relapse. To be selected, patients needed enough residual fresh-frozen tumor tissue and more than two years of available survival data. Although molecular status otherwise differed among the glioblastoma patients, no patient had an isocitrate dehydrogenase mutation. PBMC collection took place before vaccination, two weeks after the third vaccination, and at tumor progression if progression occurred. Genomic DNA was extracted with the Qiagen DNeasy Blood extraction Kit. The sample comes from a study of glioma-infiltrating T cells after dendritic cell vaccination (dated by TCRdb to the mid-2010s). General notes on the study: A cohort of some 15 glioblastoma patients from Phase I and II dendritic cell vaccination trials was included, of whom 9 were newly diagnosed and 6 had recurrent disease. Patients received autologous tumor lysate-pulsed dendritic cell vaccination between about 2003 and 2013. The vaccine consisted of monocyte-derived dendritic cells cultured less than eight days with IL-4 and GM-CSF, then pulsed overnight with autologous tumor lysate. Each patient was given three intradermal dendritic cell vaccine injections, spaced two weeks apart, in the arm below the axilla. Tumor-infiltrating lymphocyte content was quantified and tumor and blood repertoires were compared in dendritic cell-vaccinated glioblastoma patients by deep sequencing of TCR beta CDR3 regions. Survival after dendritic cell vaccination was correlated with TCR sequencing metrics, including TIL content and tumor-blood repertoire overlap. Paper-wide results and their limitations: The response model built on TCR overlap across three groups was characterized as speculative, with prospective validation still needed. No direct relationship between TCR clonality and survival was found, suggesting that a diverse polyclonal response may matter. Higher estimated pretreatment TIL content predicted longer time to progression and overall survival after dendritic cell vaccination. The cohort was small and heterogeneous, only a few patients had full blood and tumor sets, and even fewer had initial-recurrent tumor pairs.

This receptor chain uses TRBV25-1 and TRBJ2-7, with TRBD2 as a weak D call on 5 bases. Here the sequenced sample was blood, taken after dendritic cell vaccination. The TCR was taken from a human donor with glioblastoma. The DNA is as follows: TGTGCCAGCAGTTTCTCGGGGACCTACGAGCAGTACTTC. It codes for CASSFSGTYEQYF.